This T cell receptor (beta chain) emerged from a study of blood T cell repertoires in COVID-19 (dated by TCRdb to between 2020 and 2021). For the wider study: Samples from collaborators originated in the United States, Italy and Spain and spanned both the acute and convalescent phases of COVID-19. The prospective study material was composed of cDNA or gDNA derived from T cells, B-cell-depleted T cells, or PBMCs. Deeply sampled blood TCRbeta repertoires from subjects exposed to, actively infected with, or recovered from COVID-19 were included in the dataset. A freely available public database, intended as a resource for researchers studying the immune response to SARS-CoV-2, is where the repertoires were released. Samples came from the ongoing ImmuneRACE study (first 160 participants) plus 1,254 subjects from 6 global collaborators. The sample metadata nearly always contained a de-identified subject ID, COVID-19 status, age in years and sex. Where available, HLA class I and class II types were taken from metadata supplied by the sample provider and were not determined by assay-based typing.

CDR1 and CDR2, per the germline V gene, are SNHLY and FYNNEI. Measured from the cysteine to the phenylalanine, the CDR3 is 12 residues long. Kept here is only the CDR3 DNA, which spans 36 bases and is read in frame from base 1. Deletion took 7 bases off V and 5 bases off J, with a span of 11 bases between the germline ends. A second Seattle source provided samples from volunteer blood donors who had recovered from COVID-19. Whole blood was collected in K2EDTA tubes by collaborating institutions according to the institutions' own protocols. For TCRbeta analysis, collaborators shipped samples as frozen whole blood, isolated PBMCs, or DNA extracted from either of those sample types. The immunoSEQ Assay, a bias-controlled multiplex PCR, was used to amplify TCRbeta CDR3 regions from genomic DNA. The original methods were these. Within the assay, amplification of reference gene primers was used to estimate how many nucleated cells each sample contained. To quantify the absolute abundance of each unique TCRbeta CDR3 rearrangement, sequence reads were collapsed and filtered. For each sample, productive Simpson clonality was calculated as the square root of Simpson's diversity index over productive rearrangements. This is the immuneACCESS table as TCRdb keeps it, with only in-frame sequences that have V and J called. A part of the clones is gone; compared with another copy, unresolved V genes explain less than half, and the rest is unexplained. That table supplies the V and J calls and clone size; D and trimming were determined from the DNA. In this sample the table shows over 150,000 clones, around nine tenths of which occur a single time. The ten largest clones capture roughly 0.85% of the sample.

The paper's findings and limits, for the study overall: How much clinical and demographic metadata was included differed by source and by participant, and the metadata was provided uncurated.

Notes on this clone: Its antigen has not been determined. It has no much larger one-base neighbor in the sample; base qualities were not kept.

This receptor was obtained from a woman aged 18-29 years who had recovered from COVID-19. Sequencing was performed on peripheral blood. The receptor chain draws on TRBV2 and TRBJ2-5, with TRBD2 tentatively as D gene (6 bases match). CDR3 protein: CASTGSSETQYF. The DNA sequence is as follows: TGTGCCAGCACCGGGAGTTCCGAGACCCAGTACTTC.